This record looks at one T cell receptor beta chain sequence and its context. It was with 60 Vbeta and 13 Jbeta primers that the PCR ran. Data came from immunoSEQ multiplex PCR; TCRdb stores just in-frame clones and leaves some out. The data show fewer than 250,000 clones, with 83% seen just once and more than 1.3% held by the top ten. The sample is drawn from a study of cytomegalovirus exposure and HLA in healthy donors. The CDR3 contains 14 residues. The V gene's germline CDR1 is MDHEN and CDR2 SYDVKM. The ends were cut back, 2 bases at V and 7 bases at J, with 12 bases in the middle. This TCR was sampled from a girl aged 5 to 17 in good health and CMV-seronegative. Sequencing input: PBMCs. The rearrangement uses TRBV28 and TRBJ2-4; tentatively, D is TRBD1 (5 bases). This CDR3 is CASSLGALKNIQYF. The CDR3 bases are TGTGCCAGCAGTTTAGGGGCTCTGAAGAACATTCAGTACTTC.